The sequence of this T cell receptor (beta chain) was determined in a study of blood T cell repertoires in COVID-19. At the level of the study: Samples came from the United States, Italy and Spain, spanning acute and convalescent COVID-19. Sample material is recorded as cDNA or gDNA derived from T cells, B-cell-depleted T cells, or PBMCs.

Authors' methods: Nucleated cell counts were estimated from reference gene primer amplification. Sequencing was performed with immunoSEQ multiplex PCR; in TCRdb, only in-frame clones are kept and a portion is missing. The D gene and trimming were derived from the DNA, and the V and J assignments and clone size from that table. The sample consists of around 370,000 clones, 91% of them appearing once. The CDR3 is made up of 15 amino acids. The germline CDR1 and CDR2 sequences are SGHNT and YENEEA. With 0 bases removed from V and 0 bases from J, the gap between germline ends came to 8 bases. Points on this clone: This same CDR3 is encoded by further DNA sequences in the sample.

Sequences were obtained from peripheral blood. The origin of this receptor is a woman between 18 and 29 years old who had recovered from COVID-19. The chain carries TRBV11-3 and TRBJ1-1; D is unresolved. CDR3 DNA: TGTGCCAGCAGCTTAGATCCGGGTATGAACACTGAAGCTTTCTTT. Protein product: CASSLDPGMNTEAFF.